This T cell receptor beta chain was observed in a study of identical twins. TCRdb itself ran the 5' RACE reads through MiXCR, one entry per CDR3 protein. Among roughly 720,000 distinct CDR3 sequences listed, 15% to 20% were seen once. Germline trimming cut 6 bases from V and 1 base from J; bases unmatched to any gene: 9. CDR1 and CDR2 (germline): DFQATT, SNEGSKA (reference sequence). This CDR3 has 14 amino acids. Another study also made use of these data, one on T cells expressing NK-cell markers.

This rearrangement joins TRBV20-1 to TRBJ2-7, with 7 bases that match TRBD1. This TCR derives from a young woman in good health. The sequencing input was PBMCs. CDR3: CSADRVLPSYEQYF. The DNA for the CDR3 is TGCAGTGCCGACAGGGTCTTACCTTCCTACGAGCAGTACTTC.